A selection of T cell receptor beta chains follows, all from one sample in a study of shared clonotypes between healthy human individuals. Method: immunoSEQ multiplex PCR; TCRdb's copy keeps in-frame clones and lacks some. The repertoire has some 660,000 clones, around 73% of them found once; the top ten carry roughly 1.9%. Sample: memory CD4+ T cells sorted from blood. These receptor sequences come from a woman in her thirties in good health. The CDR3 runs from the conserved cysteine through the conserved F or W. A D gene is named only where the DNA matches it firmly. Rows may omit the clone size; those that give it use once, few, many or a size class.

j_gene	d_gene	abundance	v_gene	CDR3nt	CDR3aa
TRBJ2-1	TRBD2	NA	TRBV18	TGTGCCAGCTCACCATTTCGGGAGGGTAGCAATGAGCAGTTCTTC	CASSPFREGSNEQFF
TRBJ1-3	TRBD1	NA	TRBV6-5	TGTGCCAGCACCCCGACAGGGAGCTCTGGAAACACCATATATTTT	CASTPTGSSGNTIYF
TRBJ1-5	NA	NA	TRBV29-1	TGCAGCGTTGAAGAAGATGGGGAGGATTCGGGTCAGCCCCAGCATTTT	CSVEEDGEDSGQPQHF
TRBJ2-3	TRBD2	NA	TRBV28	TGTGCCAGCAGCTCCGAGCGGGAAAACACAGATACGCAGTATTTT	CASSSERENTDTQYF
TRBJ1-2	NA	NA	TRBV9	TGTGCCAGCAGCGTACTGGGGACGGATAACTATGGCTACACCTTC	CASSVLGTDNYGYTF
TRBJ2-7	TRBD1	NA	TRBV7-8	TGTGCCAGCAGCCGAACAGGGGCGGGCTACGAGCAGTACTTC	CASSRTGAGYEQYF
TRBJ2-4	NA	NA	TRBV25-1	TGTGCCAGCAGTGAATGGGGGGACCAAAACATTCAGTACTTC	CASSEWGDQNIQYF
TRBJ1-2	NA	few	TRBV11-2	TGTGCCAGCAGCCTCCAGACAGGTCCCTATGGCTACACCTTC	CASSLQTGPYGYTF
TRBJ2-7	NA	NA	TRBV7-2	TGTGCCAGCAGCGACAGGGCGGGGTACGAGCAGTACTTC	CASSDRAGYEQYF
TRBJ2-7	TRBD1	NA	TRBV27	TGTGCCAGCTCAAAGGACAGGGGTTATTCGATCTCCTACGAGCAGTACTTC	CASSKDRGYSISYEQYF
TRBJ1-5	NA	NA	TRBV19	TGTGCCAGCTCAGGGGTAGGAGATCAGCCCCAGCATTTT	CASSGVGDQPQHF
TRBJ1-3	NA	NA	TRBV19	TGTGCCAGTAGTGTCACAGGGCTAGGAAACACCATATATTTT	CASSVTGLGNTIYF
TRBJ1-5	TRBD1	NA	TRBV18	TGTGCCAGCTCACCATCAGAGGGGGCGGGCAGCAATCAGCCCCAGCATTTT	CASSPSEGAGSNQPQHF
TRBJ2-1	TRBD1	NA	TRBV2	TGTGCCAGCCACCGGGACAGGGTCCATGAGCAGTTCTTC	CASHRDRVHEQFF
TRBJ2-1	TRBD2	NA	TRBV19	TGTGCCAGTCTTGGGCGAGCGGGAGAATTGGGCAATGAGCAGTTCTTC	CASLGRAGELGNEQFF
TRBJ2-1	TRBD1	once	TRBV5-5	TGTGCCAGCAGCCAGGCGGGGACAGGGGCTGACAATGAGCAGTTCTTC	CASSQAGTGADNEQFF
TRBJ2-6	NA	NA	TRBV4-2	TGTGCCAGCAGCCAAGCGACGGGCGGGGCCAACGTCCTGACTTTC	CASSQATGGANVLTF
TRBJ2-1	NA	few	TRBV5-1	TGCGCCAGCAGCTTGGATGTCTCCTCATACAATGAGCAGTTCTTC	CASSLDVSSYNEQFF
TRBJ1-2	NA	NA	TRBV6-5	TGTGCCAGCAGCTGGCTGGGGGGCTACACCTTC	CASSWLGGYTF
TRBJ2-7	NA	NA	TRBV28	TGTGCCAGCAGTCCGTCTGGGTACGAGCAGTACTTC	CASSPSGYEQYF
TRBJ1-1	NA	few	TRBV14	TGTGCCAGCAGCCAAGTAGCAGGGGCCGACACTGAAGCTTTCTTT	CASSQVAGADTEAFF
TRBJ2-7	NA	many	TRBV29-1	TGCAGCGTTGCCCGGGCGGGTGGCTACGAGCAGTACTTC	CSVARAGGYEQYF
TRBJ1-2	NA	NA	TRBV27	TGTGCCAGCAGACTCCAGGGGTTGACGGACTATGGCTACACCTTC	CASRLQGLTDYGYTF
TRBJ2-5	TRBD1	NA	TRBV27	TGTGCCAGCAGTCGGGGACAGCCTAAGTTTGCCCAGTACTTC	CASSRGQPKFAQYF
TRBJ2-5	NA	NA	TRBV30	TGTGCCTGGAGTGTCCCAGGGGCCCTCGGGGAGACCCAGTACTTC	CAWSVPGALGETQYF
TRBJ1-3	TRBD1	NA	TRBV7-3	TGTGCCAGCAGCTTCCTGGGACAGGGAAGCTCTGGAAACACCATATATTTT	CASSFLGQGSSGNTIYF
TRBJ1-1	TRBD1	few	TRBV2	TGTGCCAGCAGTGAAGGAGGGGGCGGTGACACTGAAGCTTTCTTT	CASSEGGGGDTEAFF
TRBJ1-4	NA	NA	TRBV30	TGTGCCTGGAGTGTATCGGGGTTTGTCGCCAAACTGTTTTTT	CAWSVSGFVAKLFF
TRBJ1-1	NA	NA	TRBV10-3	TGTGCCATCAGTGTTCAGGGACCTAACACTGAAGCTTTCTTT	CAISVQGPNTEAFF
TRBJ2-3	TRBD2	NA	TRBV5-1	TGCGCCAGCAGCTTCGCTAGCGGGAGTAGCACAGATACGCAGTATTTT	CASSFASGSSTDTQYF
TRBJ2-2	TRBD2	NA	TRBV4-1	TGCGCCAGCAGCCGAGGGCCTAGCGGTATAAACACCGGGGAGCTGTTTTTT	CASSRGPSGINTGELFF
TRBJ1-4	NA	NA	TRBV28	TGTGCCAGCAGTTCCCCGGCAGGGGATAGTGAAAAACTGTTTTTT	CASSSPAGDSEKLFF
TRBJ2-7	NA	NA	TRBV7-9	TGTGCCAGCAGAAGGAAGGACGGTCCCCTCGAGCAGTACTTC	CASRRKDGPLEQYF
TRBJ2-7	NA	NA	TRBV12-5	TGTGCTAGTGGTTTGGTAGGAGAACAGTCAGCCCTCCGCAACTACGAGCAGTACTTC	CASGLVGEQSALRNYEQYF
TRBJ2-4	TRBD2	NA	TRBV6-1	TGTGCCAGCAGTGGGCTACTAGCGTTCGCCAAAAACATTCAGTACTTC	CASSGLLAFAKNIQYF
TRBJ2-5	TRBD1	once	TRBV5-1	TGCGCCAGCAGCTTGGGTGGGACAGGTCAAGAGACCCAGTACTTC	CASSLGGTGQETQYF
TRBJ2-2	NA	NA	TRBV7-2	TGTGCCAACGCTCTGTGGGAGGACTACACCGGGGAGCTGTTTTTT	CANALWEDYTGELFF
TRBJ2-3	NA	NA	TRBV28	TGTGCCAGCAGTTTACGGGACATTAGCACAGATACGCAGTATTTT	CASSLRDISTDTQYF
TRBJ1-1	NA	NA	TRBV27	TGTGCCAGCAGTGAACGCCGGCCGAACACTGAAGCTTTCTTT	CASSERRPNTEAFF